Below, 6 T cell receptor beta chains from the same sample are listed, as sequenced in a study of T cell responses to AZD1222 COVID-19 vaccine (dated by TCRdb to about 2021). The library relied on the immunoSEQ multiplex PCR assay. Here the immuneACCESS table is served through TCRdb, limited to in-frame sequences with V and J called. Missing clones are a known gap in these copies; in checked studies unresolved V genes cover under half, and the rest lacks a known reason. Recorded for this sample are more than 150,000 clones; 85% to 95% of them occurred a single time. The ten largest clones capture roughly 9.2% of the sample. The intended sense of this specimen's time point label: baseline before first vaccination. The material was peripheral blood, obtained on day 0 of AZD1222 vaccination. The receptors stem from an adult in good health.

The chain is built from TRBV5-4 and TRBJ1-1; no clear D. V was cut by 2 bases and J by 4 bases, with 24 bases left in between. This CDR3 has 18 amino acids. Looked up from germline, CDR1 is SGHNT and CDR2 is YYREEE (reference sequence). The CDR3 DNA reads TGTGCCAGCAGCTTAGGAGGCATAAACTTTCTGGTGGGCACTGAAGCTTTCTTT. Protein sequence: CASSLGGINFLVGTEAFF.

The chain employs TRBV20-1 and TRBJ1-1; D is ambiguous. The germline CDR1 and CDR2 sequences are DFQATT and SNEGSKA (reference sequence). This CDR3 has 14 residues. V was pared by 3 bases and J by 2 bases, with 13 bases between. CDR3 DNA sequence: TGCAGTGCTAGTCTCCTGTTGATAAACACTGAAGCTTTCTTT. Amino acids: CSASLLLINTEAFF.

This CDR3 is CASSYLTSGRRWELFF. CDR3 nucleotides: TGTGCCAGCAGTTACTTAACTAGCGGGAGACGTTGGGAGCTGTTTTTT. The chain combines TRBV6-5 with TRBJ2-2, with 11 bases aligning to TRBD2. V gave up 1 base and J gave up 9 bases; unmatched junction bases: 7. The V gene's germline CDR1 is MNHEY and CDR2 SVGAGI. The CDR3 is made up of 16 amino acids.

The table lists this clone with a count of one. The V call is TRBV20-1, the J call TRBJ1-2; D is ambiguous. The CDR3 length is 9 residues. The V gene's germline CDR1 is DFQATT and CDR2 SNEGSKA (reference sequence). Here the CDR3 DNA reads TGCGGATTTAACTATGGCTACACCTTC. It translates to CGFNYGYTF.

This chain links TRBV3-1 (or the pseudogene TRBV3-2) with TRBJ2-1; D may be TRBD2 (6 bases). The CDR3 is made up of 14 amino acids. Germline CDR1 LGHDT, CDR2 YNNKEL (reference sequence). Trimming removed 8 bases from V and 9 bases from J, with 20 bases in between. The CDR3 DNA reads as TGTGCCAGCCGACGGGACTCCTCATGGGGTGAGCAGTTCTTC. Its translation is CASRRDSSWGEQFF.

This rearrangement joins TRBV3-1 (or the pseudogene TRBV3-2) to TRBJ2-7; D unclear. The germline V gene has CDR1 LGHDT and CDR2 YNNKEL (reference sequence). With 1 base removed from V and 0 bases from J, the gap between germline ends came to 7 bases. CDR3 length: 14 amino acids. The CDR3 DNA sequence: TGTGCCAGCAGCCAAGGGGTAGACTCCTACGAGCAGTACTTC. This encodes CASSQGVDSYEQYF.